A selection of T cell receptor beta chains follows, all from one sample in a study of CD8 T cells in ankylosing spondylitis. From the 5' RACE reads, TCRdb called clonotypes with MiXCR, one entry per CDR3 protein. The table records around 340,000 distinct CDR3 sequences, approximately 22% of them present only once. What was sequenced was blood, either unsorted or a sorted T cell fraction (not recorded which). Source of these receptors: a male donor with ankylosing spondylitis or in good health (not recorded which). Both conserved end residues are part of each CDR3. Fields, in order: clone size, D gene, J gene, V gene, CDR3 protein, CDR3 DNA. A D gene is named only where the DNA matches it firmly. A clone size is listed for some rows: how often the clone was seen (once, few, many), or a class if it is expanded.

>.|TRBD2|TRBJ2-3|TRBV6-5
CASSYSTSGGADTQYF
TGTGCCAGCAGTTACTCGACTAGCGGGGGGGCAGATACGCAGTATTTT
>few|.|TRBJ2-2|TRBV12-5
CASGPSGVLNTGELFF
TGTGCTAGTGGACCCTCAGGGGTTCTGAACACCGGGGAGCTGTTTTTT
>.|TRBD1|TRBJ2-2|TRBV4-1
CASSHRQGAFTGELFF
TGCGCCAGCAGCCACAGACAGGGGGCGTTTACCGGGGAGCTGTTTTTT
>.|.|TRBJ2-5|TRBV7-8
CASSGPGRIKETQYF
TGTGCCAGCAGCGGACCGGGACGGATTAAAGAGACCCAGTACTTC
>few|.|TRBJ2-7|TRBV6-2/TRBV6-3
CASRPLQGLHEQYF
TGTGCCAGCAGACCCCTACAGGGATTACACGAGCAGTACTTC
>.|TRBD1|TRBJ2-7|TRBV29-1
CSVNRDRSPYEQYF
TGCAGCGTTAACCGGGACAGGTCCCCCTACGAGCAGTACTTC
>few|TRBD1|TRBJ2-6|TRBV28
CASSSPDWDRGLSGANVLTF
TGTGCCAGCAGTTCTCCGGATTGGGACAGGGGGCTATCTGGGGCCAACGTCCTGACTTTC
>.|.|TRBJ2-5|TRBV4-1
CASSLRPGRKETQYF
TGCGCCAGCAGCCTACGACCGGGCAGGAAAGAGACCCAGTACTTC
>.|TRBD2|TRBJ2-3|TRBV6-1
CASGGLAPDTQYF
TGTGCCAGCGGGGGACTAGCTCCAGATACGCAGTATTTT
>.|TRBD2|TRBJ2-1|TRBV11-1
CASSTSGYSSYNEQFF
TGTGCCAGCTCAACTAGCGGATACAGCTCCTACAATGAGCAGTTCTTC
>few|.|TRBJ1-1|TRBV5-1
CASSLERPDLNTEAFF
TGCGCCAGCAGCTTGGAAAGACCTGATCTGAACACTGAAGCTTTCTTT
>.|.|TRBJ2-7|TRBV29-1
CSAVGVSAYEQYF
TGCAGCGCCGTGGGGGTTTCCGCCTACGAGCAGTACTTC
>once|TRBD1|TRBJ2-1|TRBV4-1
CASSHRRDRGYNEQFF
TGCGCCAGCAGCCACCGCCGCGACAGGGGGTACAATGAGCAGTTCTTC
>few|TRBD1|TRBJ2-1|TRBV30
CAWYSGQGLDEQFF
TGTGCCTGGTACAGTGGACAGGGGCTGGATGAGCAGTTCTTC
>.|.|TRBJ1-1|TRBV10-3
CAISESGGALNTEAFF
TGTGCCATCAGTGAGTCGGGGGGAGCCTTGAACACTGAAGCTTTCTTT
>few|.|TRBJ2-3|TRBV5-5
CASSLVTRTYTDTQYF
TGTGCCAGCAGCTTGGTGACTCGGACCTACACAGATACGCAGTATTTT
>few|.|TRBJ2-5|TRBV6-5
CASSYGGFQETQYF
TGTGCCAGCAGTTACGGGGGGTTCCAAGAGACCCAGTACTTC
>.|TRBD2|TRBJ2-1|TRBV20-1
CSASGAGVYNEQFF
TGCAGTGCTAGCGGGGCGGGGGTCTACAATGAGCAGTTCTTC